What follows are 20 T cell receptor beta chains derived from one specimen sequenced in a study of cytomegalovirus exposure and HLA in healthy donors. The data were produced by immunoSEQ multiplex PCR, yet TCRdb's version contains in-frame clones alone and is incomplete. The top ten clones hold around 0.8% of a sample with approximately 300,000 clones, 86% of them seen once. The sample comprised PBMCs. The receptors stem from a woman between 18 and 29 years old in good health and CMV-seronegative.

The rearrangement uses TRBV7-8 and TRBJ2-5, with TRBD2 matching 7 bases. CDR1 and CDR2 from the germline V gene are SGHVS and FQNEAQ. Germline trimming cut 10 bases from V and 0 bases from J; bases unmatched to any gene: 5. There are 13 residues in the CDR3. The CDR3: CATGGRNQETQYF. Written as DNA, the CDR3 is TGTGCCACGGGGGGACGGAACCAAGAGACCCAGTACTTC.

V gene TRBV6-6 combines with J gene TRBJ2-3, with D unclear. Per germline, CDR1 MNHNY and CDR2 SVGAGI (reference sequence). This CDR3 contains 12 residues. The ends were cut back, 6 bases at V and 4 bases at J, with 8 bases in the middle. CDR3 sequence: CASRETADTQYF. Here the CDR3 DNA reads TGTGCCAGCAGGGAGACGGCAGATACGCAGTATTTT.

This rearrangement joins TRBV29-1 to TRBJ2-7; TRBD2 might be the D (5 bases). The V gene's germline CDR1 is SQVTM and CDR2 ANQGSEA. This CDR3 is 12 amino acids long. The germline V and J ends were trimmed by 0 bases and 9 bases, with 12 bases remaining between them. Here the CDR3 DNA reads TGCAGCGTTGAAGAGAGCTACGGGGTGCAGTACTTC. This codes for CSVEESYGVQYF.

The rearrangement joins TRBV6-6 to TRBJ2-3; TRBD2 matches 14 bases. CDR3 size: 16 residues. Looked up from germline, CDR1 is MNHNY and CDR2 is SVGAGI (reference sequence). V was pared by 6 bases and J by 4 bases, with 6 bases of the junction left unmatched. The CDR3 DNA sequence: TGTGCCAGCAGAGCTCCGGGACTAGCGGGAGCAGATACGCAGTATTTT. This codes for CASRAPGLAGADTQYF.

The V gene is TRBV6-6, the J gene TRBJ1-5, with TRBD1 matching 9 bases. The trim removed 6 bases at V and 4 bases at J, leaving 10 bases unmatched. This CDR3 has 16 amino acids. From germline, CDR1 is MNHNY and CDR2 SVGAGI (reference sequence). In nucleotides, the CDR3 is TGTGCCAGCAGAGCCGATGACAGGGGGAATAATCAGCCCCAGCATTTT. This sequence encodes CASRADDRGNNQPQHF.

CDR3: CASSSTGSSYNEQFF. The CDR3 DNA reads TGTGCCAGCAGTTCGACAGGGAGCTCCTACAATGAGCAGTTCTTC. The J gene is TRBJ2-1, the V gene TRBV6-4; 7 bases map to TRBD1. The CDR3 extends over 15 amino acids. The germline V gene encodes CDR1 MRHNA and CDR2 SNTAGT. V lost 5 bases, J lost 0 bases, and 4 bases stayed unmatched.

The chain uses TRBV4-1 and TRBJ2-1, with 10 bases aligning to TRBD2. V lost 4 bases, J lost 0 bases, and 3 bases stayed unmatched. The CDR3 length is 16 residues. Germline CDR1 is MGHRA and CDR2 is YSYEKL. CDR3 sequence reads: CASSPRLAGSYNEQFF. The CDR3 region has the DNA TGCGCCAGCAGCCCCCGACTAGCGGGCTCCTACAATGAGCAGTTCTTC.

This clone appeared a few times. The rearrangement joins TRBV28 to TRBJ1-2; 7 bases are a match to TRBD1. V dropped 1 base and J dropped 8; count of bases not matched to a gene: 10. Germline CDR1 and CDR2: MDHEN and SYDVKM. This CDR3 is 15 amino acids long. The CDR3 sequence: CASSLSRTGIAGYTF. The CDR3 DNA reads TGTGCCAGCAGTTTATCACGGACAGGTATAGCCGGCTACACCTTC.

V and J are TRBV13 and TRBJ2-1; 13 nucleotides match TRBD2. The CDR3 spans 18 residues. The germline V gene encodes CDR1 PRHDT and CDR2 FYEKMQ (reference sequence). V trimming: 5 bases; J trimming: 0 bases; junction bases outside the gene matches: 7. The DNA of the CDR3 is TGTGCCAGCAGCCTGGGACTAGCGGGACTTAGCTCCTACAATGAGCAGTTCTTC. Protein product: CASSLGLAGLSSYNEQFF.

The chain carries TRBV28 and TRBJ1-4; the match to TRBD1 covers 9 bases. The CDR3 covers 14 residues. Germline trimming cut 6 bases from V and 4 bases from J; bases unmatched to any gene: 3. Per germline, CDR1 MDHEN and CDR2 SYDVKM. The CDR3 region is CASSRDRVNEKLFF. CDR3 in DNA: TGTGCCAGCAGCCGGGACAGGGTTAATGAAAAACTGTTTTTT.

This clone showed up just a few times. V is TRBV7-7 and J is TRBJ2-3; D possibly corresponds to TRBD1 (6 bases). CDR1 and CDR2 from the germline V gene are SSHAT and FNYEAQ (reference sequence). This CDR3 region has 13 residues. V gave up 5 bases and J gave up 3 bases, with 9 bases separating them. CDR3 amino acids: CASSRGQTDTQYF. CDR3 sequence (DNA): TGTGCCAGCAGCCGTGGACAGACAGATACGCAGTATTTT.

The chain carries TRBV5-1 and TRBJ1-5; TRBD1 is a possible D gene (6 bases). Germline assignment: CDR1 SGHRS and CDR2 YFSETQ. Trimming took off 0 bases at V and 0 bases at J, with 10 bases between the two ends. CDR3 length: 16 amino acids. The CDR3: CASSLGQVDSNQPQHF. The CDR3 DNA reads TGCGCCAGCAGCTTGGGACAGGTCGATAGCAATCAGCCCCAGCATTTT.

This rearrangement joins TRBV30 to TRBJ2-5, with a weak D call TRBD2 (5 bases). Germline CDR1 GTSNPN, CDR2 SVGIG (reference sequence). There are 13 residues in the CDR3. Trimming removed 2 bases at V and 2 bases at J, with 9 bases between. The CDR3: CAWSITGQETQYF. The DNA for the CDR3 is TGTGCCTGGAGTATTACGGGGCAAGAGACCCAGTACTTC.

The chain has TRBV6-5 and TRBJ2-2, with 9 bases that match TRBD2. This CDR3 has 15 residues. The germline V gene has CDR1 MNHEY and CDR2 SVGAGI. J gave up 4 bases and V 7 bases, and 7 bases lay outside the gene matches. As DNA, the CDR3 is TGTGCCAGCAATTTGCGGGAGGGGGGCACCGGGGAGCTGTTTTTT. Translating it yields CASNLREGGTGELFF.

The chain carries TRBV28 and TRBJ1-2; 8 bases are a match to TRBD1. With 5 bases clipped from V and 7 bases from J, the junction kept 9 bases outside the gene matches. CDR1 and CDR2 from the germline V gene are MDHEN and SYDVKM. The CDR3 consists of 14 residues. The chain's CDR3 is CASSGIGQGSGYTF. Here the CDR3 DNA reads TGTGCCAGCAGTGGTATCGGACAGGGCTCTGGCTACACCTTC.

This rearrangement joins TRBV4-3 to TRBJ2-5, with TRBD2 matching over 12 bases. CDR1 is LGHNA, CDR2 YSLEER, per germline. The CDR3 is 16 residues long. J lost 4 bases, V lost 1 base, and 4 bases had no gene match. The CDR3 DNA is TGCGCCAGCAGCCAAGGACTAGCGGGAGCGCCAGAGACCCAGTACTTC. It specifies CASSQGLAGAPETQYF.

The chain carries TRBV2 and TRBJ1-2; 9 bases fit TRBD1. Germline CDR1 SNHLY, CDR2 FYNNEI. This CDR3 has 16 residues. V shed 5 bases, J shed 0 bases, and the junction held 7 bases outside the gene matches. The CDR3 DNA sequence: TGTGCCAGCAGTCTATCGGGACAGGGCTCTAACTATGGCTACACCTTC. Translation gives CASSLSGQGSNYGYTF.

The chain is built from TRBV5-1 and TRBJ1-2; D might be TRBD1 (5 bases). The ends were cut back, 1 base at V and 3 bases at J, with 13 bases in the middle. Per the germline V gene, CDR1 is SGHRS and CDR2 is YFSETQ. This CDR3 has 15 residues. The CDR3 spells CASSLIGANDYGYTF. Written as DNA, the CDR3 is TGCGCCAGCAGCTTGATAGGGGCTAACGACTATGGCTACACCTTC.

The CDR3 DNA is TGCGCCAGCAGCCCCCAAATCAGCACAGATACGCAGTATTTT. It yields the protein CASSPQISTDTQYF. The chain has TRBV4-3 and TRBJ2-3; D ambiguous. V lost 4 bases and J lost 0, with 8 bases in between. This CDR3 spans 14 amino acids. Germline values: CDR1 LGHNA, CDR2 YSLEER.

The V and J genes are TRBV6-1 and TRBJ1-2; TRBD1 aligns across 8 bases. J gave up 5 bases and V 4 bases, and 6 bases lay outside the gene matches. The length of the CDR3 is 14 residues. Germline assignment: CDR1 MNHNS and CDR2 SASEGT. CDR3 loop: CASSATGVGYGYTF. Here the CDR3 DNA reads TGTGCCAGCAGTGCGACAGGGGTTGGGTATGGCTACACCTTC.